One sample yielded the 6 T cell receptor beta chains listed below, sequenced in a study of blood T cell repertoires in COVID-19. Here immunoSEQ multiplex PCR was the method, and the copy in TCRdb shows in-frame clones only, minus some. The data contain 200,000 to 300,000 clones, roughly 76% of them singletons. Sequenced: peripheral blood. The receptors stem from a woman aged 80 or over with COVID-19, enrolled during active disease.

This clone was observed a handful of times. The J gene is TRBJ2-7, the V gene TRBV5-1; D uncertain. Trimming stripped 5 bases from V and 2 bases from J, with 8 bases between. Germline V gene lookup returns CDR1 SGHRS and CDR2 YFSETQ. The CDR3 is 12 amino acids. This CDR3 is CASSSPAYEQYF. CDR3 nucleotide sequence: TGCGCCAGCAGTTCCCCCGCCTACGAGCAGTACTTC.

This chain uses TRBV4-1 with TRBJ1-2, with 10 bases fitting TRBD1. The CDR3 consists of 16 residues. Germline V gene data show CDR1 as MGHRA and CDR2 as YSYEKL. V shed 1 base and J 7 bases; nucleotides not matched to a gene: 9. The CDR3 nucleotides read TGCGCCAGCAGCCAAGTCCCCGGGACAGGGGCTAGTGGCTACACCTTC. Its protein product is CASSQVPGTGASGYTF.

V is TRBV18 and J is TRBJ2-5; D possibly corresponds to TRBD1 (6 bases). This CDR3 region has 13 residues. Deletions cut 5 bases from V and 1 base from J, with 8 bases between. Germline V gene sequence: CDR1 KGHSH, CDR2 LQKENI. The CDR3 region is CASSFRGQETQYF. The CDR3 DNA reads as TGTGCCAGCTCATTCAGGGGCCAAGAGACCCAGTACTTC.

This clone was observed a single time. The chain employs TRBV20-1 and TRBJ1-2; possibly TRBD1 for D (5 bases). The CDR3 consists of 13 residues. The germline V gene has CDR1 DFQATT and CDR2 SNEGSKA (reference sequence). Trimming cost V 3 bases and J 7 bases, with 15 bases left between them. The CDR3 spells CSASIGRDGGYTF. CDR3 DNA: TGCAGTGCTAGTATCGGCAGGGATGGTGGCTACACCTTC.

The V gene is TRBV3-1 (or the pseudogene TRBV3-2), the J gene TRBJ1-2; a weak D match, TRBD1 (6 bases). With 0 bases removed from V and 4 bases from J, the gap between germline ends came to 12 bases. The CDR3 length is 15 residues. CDR1 is LGHDT, CDR2 YNNKEL, per germline (reference sequence). CDR3 DNA sequence: TGTGCCAGCAGCCAAGACCACCAGGGGTCCTATGGCTACACCTTC. It translates to CASSQDHQGSYGYTF.

CDR3 protein: CASSVSGTGYTEAFF. CDR3 nucleotides: TGTGCCAGCAGCGTCTCCGGGACAGGGTACACTGAAGCTTTCTTT. This chain uses TRBV9 with TRBJ1-1; 9 nucleotides line up with TRBD1. CDR1 SGDLS and CDR2 YYNGEE come from the germline V gene. This CDR3 is 15 amino acids long. The V gene end was trimmed by 2 bases and the J gene end by 3 bases; junction bases not matched to a gene: 5.